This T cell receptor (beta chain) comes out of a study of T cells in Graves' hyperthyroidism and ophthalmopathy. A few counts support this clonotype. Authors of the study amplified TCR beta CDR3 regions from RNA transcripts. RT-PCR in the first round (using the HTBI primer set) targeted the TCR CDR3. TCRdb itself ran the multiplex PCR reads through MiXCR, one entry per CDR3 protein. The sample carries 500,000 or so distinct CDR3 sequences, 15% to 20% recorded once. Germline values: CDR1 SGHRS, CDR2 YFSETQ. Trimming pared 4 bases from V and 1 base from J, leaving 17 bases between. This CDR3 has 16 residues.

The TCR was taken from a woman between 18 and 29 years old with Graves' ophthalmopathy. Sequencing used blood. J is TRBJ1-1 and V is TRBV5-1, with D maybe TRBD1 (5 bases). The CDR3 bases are TGCGCCAGCAGCGACCAGGCCGGGACTTCGAACACTGAAGCTTTCTTT. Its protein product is CASSDQAGTSNTEAFF.